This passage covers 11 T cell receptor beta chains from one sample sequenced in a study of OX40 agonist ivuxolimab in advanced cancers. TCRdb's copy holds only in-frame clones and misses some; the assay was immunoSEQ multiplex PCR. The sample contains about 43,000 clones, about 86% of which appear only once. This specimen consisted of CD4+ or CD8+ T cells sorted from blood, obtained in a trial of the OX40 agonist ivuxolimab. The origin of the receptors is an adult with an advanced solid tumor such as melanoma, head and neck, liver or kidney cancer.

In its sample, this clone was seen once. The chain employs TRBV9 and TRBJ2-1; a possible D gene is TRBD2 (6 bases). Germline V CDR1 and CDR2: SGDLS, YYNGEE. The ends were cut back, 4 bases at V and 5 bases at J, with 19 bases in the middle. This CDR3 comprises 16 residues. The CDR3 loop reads CASSPRGSGADNEQFF. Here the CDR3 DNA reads TGTGCCAGCAGCCCCCGGGGGAGCGGCGCTGACAATGAGCAGTTCTTC.

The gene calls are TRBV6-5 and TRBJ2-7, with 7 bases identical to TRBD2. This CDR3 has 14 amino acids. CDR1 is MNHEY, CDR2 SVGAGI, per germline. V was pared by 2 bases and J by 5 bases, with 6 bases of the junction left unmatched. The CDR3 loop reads CASSYGGSINEQYF. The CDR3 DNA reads TGTGCCAGCAGTTACGGCGGGAGTATCAACGAGCAGTACTTC.

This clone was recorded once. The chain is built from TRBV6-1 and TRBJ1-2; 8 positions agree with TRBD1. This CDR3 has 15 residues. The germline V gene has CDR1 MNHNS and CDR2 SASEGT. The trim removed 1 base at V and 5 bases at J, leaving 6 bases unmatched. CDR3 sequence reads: CASSEVRQGWYGYTF. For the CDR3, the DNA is TGTGCCAGCAGTGAAGTACGACAGGGGTGGTATGGCTACACCTTC.

CDR3 amino acids: CASSQQGYFPDTQYF. In DNA, the CDR3 is TGTGCCAGCTCCCAACAGGGTTACTTCCCAGATACGCAGTATTTT. The chain has TRBV18 and TRBJ2-3; possibly TRBD1 for D (6 bases). The CDR3 has 15 residues. Deletions cut 6 bases from V and 4 bases from J, with 17 bases between. Germline V lookup: CDR1 KGHSH, CDR2 LQKENI.

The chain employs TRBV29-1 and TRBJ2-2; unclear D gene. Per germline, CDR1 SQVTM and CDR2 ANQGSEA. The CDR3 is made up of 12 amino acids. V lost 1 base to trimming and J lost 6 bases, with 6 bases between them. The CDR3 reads CSVEAQPGELFF. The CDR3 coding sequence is TGCAGCGTTGAAGCGCAGCCCGGGGAGCTGTTTTTT.

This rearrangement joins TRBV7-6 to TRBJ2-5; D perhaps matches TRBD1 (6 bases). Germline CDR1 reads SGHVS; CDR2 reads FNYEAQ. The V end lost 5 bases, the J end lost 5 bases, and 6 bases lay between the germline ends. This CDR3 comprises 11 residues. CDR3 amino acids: CASSQGETQYF. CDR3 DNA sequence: TGTGCCAGCAGCCAGGGGGAGACCCAGTACTTC.

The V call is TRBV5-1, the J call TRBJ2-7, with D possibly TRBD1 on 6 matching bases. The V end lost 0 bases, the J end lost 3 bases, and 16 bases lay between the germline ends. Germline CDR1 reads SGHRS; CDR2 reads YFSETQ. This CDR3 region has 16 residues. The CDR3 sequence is CASSLADRTEVYEQYF. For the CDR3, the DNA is TGCGCCAGCAGCTTGGCCGACAGGACAGAGGTCTACGAGCAGTACTTC.

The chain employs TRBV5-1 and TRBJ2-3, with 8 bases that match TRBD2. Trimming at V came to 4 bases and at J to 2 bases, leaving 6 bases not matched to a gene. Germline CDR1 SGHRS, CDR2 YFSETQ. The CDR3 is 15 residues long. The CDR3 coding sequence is TGCGCCAGCAGCGAGACTAGCGAGCCCACAGATACGCAGTATTTT. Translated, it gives CASSETSEPTDTQYF.

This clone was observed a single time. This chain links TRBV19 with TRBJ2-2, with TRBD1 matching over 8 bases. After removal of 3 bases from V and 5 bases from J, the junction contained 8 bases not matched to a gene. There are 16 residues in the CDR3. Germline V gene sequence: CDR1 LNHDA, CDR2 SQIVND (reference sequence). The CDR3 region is CASSIRQGARTGELFF. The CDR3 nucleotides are TGTGCCAGTAGTATTCGGCAGGGGGCCCGAACCGGGGAGCTGTTTTTT. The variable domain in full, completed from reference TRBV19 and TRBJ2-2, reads DGGITQSPKYLFRKEGQNVTLSCEQNLNHDAMYWYRQDPGQGLRLIYYSQIVNDFQKGDIAEGYSVSREKKESFPLTVTSAQKNPTAFYLCASSIRQGARTGELFFGEGSRLTVL.

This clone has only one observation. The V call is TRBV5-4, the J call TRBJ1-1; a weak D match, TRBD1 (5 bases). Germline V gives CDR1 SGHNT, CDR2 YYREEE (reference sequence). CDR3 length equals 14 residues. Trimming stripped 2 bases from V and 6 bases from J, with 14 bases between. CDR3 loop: CASSLDPGSAEAFF. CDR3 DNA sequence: TGTGCCAGCAGCTTAGACCCAGGGAGCGCTGAAGCTTTCTTT.

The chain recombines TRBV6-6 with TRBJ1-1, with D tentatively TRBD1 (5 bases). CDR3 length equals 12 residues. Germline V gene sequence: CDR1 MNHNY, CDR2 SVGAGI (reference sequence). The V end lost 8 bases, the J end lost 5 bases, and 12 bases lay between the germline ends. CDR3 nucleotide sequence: TGTGCCAGCTCGGGGGGGACGACTGAAGCTTTCTTT. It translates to CASSGGTTEAFF.